Reported below is one T cell receptor beta chain. The sample is drawn from a study of blood T cell repertoires in COVID-19. V was clipped by 4 bases and J by 3 bases; unmatched bases: 2. CDR1 and CDR2 (germline): LGHNA, YNFKEQ. This CDR3 is 14 amino acids long. Measured with immunoSEQ multiplex PCR; TCRdb has only the in-frame clones, and not every one. The table includes about 360,000 clones, approximately 77% detected once. The material sequenced was peripheral blood. The chain couples TRBV4-2 to TRBJ1-2; 10 nucleotides line up with TRBD1. This clonotype originated in a human donor with acute or convalescent COVID-19. The donor label of this sample is uncertain. The CDR3 loop reads CASSPGTGDYGYTF. CDR3 nucleotides: TGTGCCAGCAGCCCCGGGACAGGGGACTATGGCTACACCTTC.